This entry concerns a single TCR beta chain. Its antigen is not known. The data were taken from a study of graft-versus-host responses after intestinal transplantation. About the research overall: As for transplant type, recipients had multivisceral, liver-intestinal, or isolated intestinal grafts. The study gave all recipients anti-thymocyte globulin induction, then tacrolimus and steroids for 2 to 3 years.

Repertoires were generated with immunoSEQ multiplex PCR, while TCRdb's copy carries only in-frame clones and drops some. The sample includes more than 100,000 clones, approximately 92% seen only once; the top ten take approximately 0.11%. In germline, CDR1 is SQVTM, CDR2 ANQGSEA. The CDR3 spans 14 residues. V lost 4 bases and J 2 bases, leaving 15 bases between the germline ends. Whole-study findings and limits: Maximum circulating GvH clone levels tracked with early post-transplant HvG decreases. GvH clones detected in recipient marrow included some appearing first in ileum or blood.

Sequenced material: unstimulated CD4+ T cells sorted from spleen or lymph node cells, taken before intestinal transplant. J is TRBJ2-7 and V is TRBV29-1; perhaps TRBD2 as D (5 bases). The source of this sequence is a human donor who received an intestinal transplant. In nucleotides, the CDR3 is TGCAGCGTTGTCCAAACTAGTAAGACCTACGAGCAGTACTTC. It translates to CSVVQTSKTYEQYF.